The 27 T cell receptor beta chains below were found in one sample sequenced in a study of T-cell memory formation after mild COVID-19. Each CDR3 protein is one row after TCRdb ran MiXCR on the 5' RACE reads. The top ten clones hold about an eighth of a sample with approximately 500,000 distinct CDR3 sequences, about 23% of them seen once. Sequences were obtained from PBMCs or a T cell subset sorted from them (not recorded which). These receptor sequences come from an adult woman who had mild COVID-19 (a few samples of this study predate the infection). Cell type and time point are not known.

In its sample, this clonotype was seen a few times. The chain uses TRBV3-1 and TRBJ2-2; TRBD1 or TRBD2 may be the D gene (5 bases each). Trimming took 1 base from V and 3 from J, leaving 15 bases between them. The CDR3 loop spans 17 amino acids. CDR1 and CDR2 from the germline V gene are LGHDT and YNNKEL (reference sequence). The CDR3 here is CASSQVLGWGYTGELFF. As DNA, the CDR3 is TGTGCCAGCAGCCAAGTACTAGGATGGGGGTACACCGGGGAGCTGTTTTTT. The full variable domain, completed using reference TRBV3-1 and TRBJ2-2, is DTAVSQTPKYLVTQMGNDKSIKCEQNLGHDTMYWYKQDSKKFLKIMFSYNNKELIINETVPNRFSPKSPDKAHLNLHINSLELGDSAVYFCASSQVLGWGYTGELFFGEGSRLTVL.

This clonotype was recorded a few times. The chain couples TRBV5-1 to TRBJ2-5, with D possibly being TRBD1 (6 bases). Germline V gene sequence: CDR1 SGHRS, CDR2 YFSETQ. Trimming cost V 6 bases and J 6 bases, with 15 bases left between them. This CDR3 comprises 13 residues. CDR3 DNA sequence: TGCGCCAGCACCCCACAGGGATTGAAGACCCAGTACTTC. Translated, it gives CASTPQGLKTQYF.

The chain links TRBV27 to TRBJ2-2; D gene ambiguous. V was cut by 8 bases and J by 0 bases, with 7 bases left in between. CDR3 length: 13 residues. The germline CDR1 and CDR2 sequences are MNHEY and SMNVEV (reference sequence). CDR3: CASLRPNTGELFF. The CDR3 DNA follows: TGTGCCAGCCTTAGGCCGAACACCGGGGAGCTGTTTTTT.

This clonotype was detected only a few times. The chain combines TRBV5-1 with TRBJ2-1, with D possibly TRBD2 on 6 matching bases. Trimming took 0 bases from V and 0 from J, leaving 16 bases between them. Looked up from germline, CDR1 is SGHRS and CDR2 is YFSETQ. The CDR3 extends over 18 amino acids. As DNA, the CDR3 is TGCGCCAGCAGCTTGGGTGGGCGGGGTTTGATCTCCTACAATGAGCAGTTCTTC. Protein sequence: CASSLGGRGLISYNEQFF. Supplemented by reference TRBV5-1 and TRBJ2-1, the full variable domain reads KAGVTQTPRYLIKTRGQQVTLSCSPISGHRSVSWYQQTPGQGLQFLFEYFSETQRNKGNFPGRFSGRQFSNSRSEMNVSTLELGDSALYLCASSLGGRGLISYNEQFFGPGTRLTVL.

This chain joins TRBV11-2 and TRBJ2-7; no firm D call. The CDR3 has 15 amino acids. V lost 0 bases and J lost 2, with 11 bases in between. From germline, CDR1 is SGHAT and CDR2 FQNNGV. CDR3 DNA: TGTGCCAGCAGCTTAGATAGGGCTCCCGCCTACGAGCAGTACTTC. This translates into CASSLDRAPAYEQYF.

The rearrangement links TRBV7-9 to TRBJ2-1, with D tentatively TRBD2 (6 bases). Germline-derived CDR1 and CDR2 are SEHNR and FQNEAQ (reference sequence). The CDR3 has 15 amino acids. V was clipped by 5 bases and J by 0 bases, with 11 bases between them. The CDR3 DNA reads as TGTGCCAGCAGCCCGATAGCGGCCTCCTACAATGAGCAGTTCTTC. This sequence encodes CASSPIAASYNEQFF.

This clonotype showed up just a few times. V gene TRBV24-1 combines with J gene TRBJ2-5, with TRBD2 matching over 7 bases. The J segment lost 2 bases and the V segment lost 2 bases, leaving 4 bases of the junction unmatched. The CDR3 has 15 amino acids. Germline V gene sequence: CDR1 KGHDR, CDR2 SFDVKD. In DNA, the CDR3 is TGTGCCACCAGTGATTGGGCGGGGGAACAAGAGACCCAGTACTTC. It is translated as CATSDWAGEQETQYF.

This chain links TRBV5-4 with TRBJ2-3; a weak D match, TRBD1 (6 bases). V was shortened by 2 bases and J by 1 base, with 11 bases between the two germline ends. The CDR3 totals 15 residues. Germline CDR1 SGHNT, CDR2 YYREEE (reference sequence). The CDR3: CASSFGRTGTDTQYF. The DNA of the CDR3 is TGTGCCAGCAGCTTCGGTAGGACAGGCACAGATACGCAGTATTTT.

The CDR3 bases are TGTGCCAGCAGCCCCGGAGGAGCAGCAGAGACCCAGTACTTC. This sequence encodes CASSPGGAAETQYF. The gene calls are TRBV13 and TRBJ2-5; TRBD2 is a possible D gene (5 bases). The CDR3 has 14 residues. Germline-derived CDR1 and CDR2 are PRHDT and FYEKMQ (reference sequence). The ends were cut back, 5 bases at V and 4 bases at J, with 14 bases in the middle.

This sequence joins TRBV20-1 and TRBJ2-3, with D possibly called TRBD1 or TRBD2 (5 bases each). The CDR3 extends over 15 amino acids. The V gene lost 4 bases and the J gene lost 5 bases, with 19 bases spanning the gap. The germline V gene encodes CDR1 DFQATT and CDR2 SNEGSKA (reference sequence). CDR3 DNA: TGCAGTGCTACAGACCGGGACCAAAAAGGAGATACGCAGTATTTT. This translates into CSATDRDQKGDTQYF.

Only a few counts were recorded for this clonotype. This rearrangement joins TRBV6-6 to TRBJ2-3; 7 bases match TRBD1. The germline V gene has CDR1 MNHNY and CDR2 SVGAGI (reference sequence). Trimming took 5 bases from V and 0 from J; bases not matched to a gene: 11. The CDR3 loop spans 17 amino acids. CDR3: CASSPRQGPTSTDTQYF. The CDR3 nucleotides are TGTGCCAGCAGTCCGCGACAGGGACCTACTAGCACAGATACGCAGTATTTT.

The chain uses TRBV4-3 and TRBJ1-5, with a tentative D call TRBD1 (5 bases). The CDR3 totals 15 residues. Germline V gene lookup returns CDR1 LGHNA and CDR2 YSLEER. With 4 bases removed from V and 4 bases from J, the gap between germline ends came to 14 bases. CDR3 in amino acids: CASSRDYSRNQPQHF. Written as DNA, the CDR3 is TGCGCCAGCAGCCGGGACTACTCGAGGAATCAGCCCCAGCATTTT.

The chain employs TRBV12-3 or TRBV12-4 and TRBJ1-2; D may be TRBD1 (5 bases). The CDR3 totals 14 residues. Trimming took off 3 bases at V and 1 base at J, with 9 bases between the two ends. The CDR3 here is CASSLKDSNYGYTF. CDR3 sequence (DNA): TGTGCCAGCAGTTTGAAAGACAGTAACTATGGCTACACCTTC.

V and J are TRBV7-3 and TRBJ2-1; D may match TRBD1 or TRBD2 (6 bases each). CDR3 length: 16 amino acids. Per the germline V gene, CDR1 is SGHTA and CDR2 is FQGTGA. Trimming removed 5 bases from V and 4 bases from J, with 18 bases in between. The CDR3 DNA follows: TGTGCCAGCAGCAAAGGGGGGTTAGCGGAGTACAATGAGCAGTTCTTC. Residues: CASSKGGLAEYNEQFF.

This clonotype was counted a few times. CDR3 bases: TGTGCCAGCAGCTTAGGGGTAGCAAGAGAGACCCAGTACTTC. Its protein product is CASSLGVARETQYF. The V call is TRBV7-2, the J call TRBJ2-5; D gene uncertain. CDR1 and CDR2 (germline): SGHTA, FQGNSA. The CDR3 runs to 14 residues. Trimming left V 1 base short and J 4 bases short, with 10 bases between.

This clonotype was counted a few times. V is TRBV29-1 and J is TRBJ1-2, with 7 bases that match TRBD1. This CDR3 has 12 residues. CDR1 SQVTM and CDR2 ANQGSEA come from the germline V gene. With V trimmed by 5 bases and J by 6 bases, 6 bases remained unmatched. This chain's CDR3 is CSVLQGLDGYTF. The CDR3 nucleotides are TGCAGCGTTTTACAGGGGTTGGATGGCTACACCTTC. Supplemented by reference TRBV29-1 and TRBJ1-2, the full variable domain reads SAVISQKPSRDICQRGTSLTIQCQVDSQVTMMFWYRQQPGQSLTLIATANQGSEATYESGFVIDKFPISRPNLTFSTLTVSNMSPEDSSIYLCSVLQGLDGYTFGSGTRLTVV.

The J gene is TRBJ2-7, the V gene TRBV7-2; D not resolved. The CDR3 extends over 15 amino acids. Germline V CDR1 and CDR2: SGHTA, FQGNSA. The ends were cut back, 3 bases at V and 3 bases at J, with 15 bases in the middle. The CDR3 region is CASSFRPVGVYEQYF. Here the CDR3 DNA reads TGTGCCAGCAGCTTTCGCCCAGTCGGTGTCTACGAGCAGTACTTC. Complete variable domain (other parts from reference TRBV7-2 and TRBJ2-7): GAGVSQSPSNKVTEKGKDVELRCDPISGHTALYWYRQSLGQGLEFLIYFQGNSAPDKSGLPSDRFSAERTGGSVSTLTIQRTQQEDSAVYLCASSFRPVGVYEQYFGPGTRLTVT.

This clonotype was detected a few times. The genes are TRBV6-2 or TRBV6-3 and TRBJ1-1; 10 bases are shared with TRBD1. The germline gives CDR1 MNHEY, CDR2 SVGEGT. V shed 2 bases, J shed 5 bases, and the junction held 5 bases outside the gene matches. This CDR3 comprises 15 residues. The CDR3 protein is CASSYPGTGVTEAFF. The CDR3 DNA is TGTGCCAGCAGTTACCCTGGGACAGGGGTTACTGAAGCTTTCTTT.

The V call is TRBV12-3 or TRBV12-4, the J call TRBJ2-1; D unclear. This CDR3 region has 12 residues. Trimming left V 6 bases short and J 7 bases short, with 10 bases between. The CDR3 nucleotides are TGTGCCAGCAGCCTGGTGGTAAATGAGCAGTTCTTC. It encodes CASSLVVNEQFF.

This chain's CDR3 is CATSEYGTLGSSGANVLTF. In DNA form, the CDR3 reads TGTGCCACCAGTGAATACGGGACCCTAGGCTCCTCTGGGGCCAACGTCCTGACTTTC. The chain is built from TRBV24-1 and TRBJ2-6, with D perhaps assigned TRBD1 or TRBD2 (5 bases each). Trimming took off 4 bases at V and 0 bases at J, with 18 bases between the two ends. Germline-derived CDR1 and CDR2 are KGHDR and SFDVKD. This CDR3 region has 19 residues.

V and J are TRBV5-4 and TRBJ2-7, with a weak D call TRBD2 (6 bases). The CDR3 covers 14 residues. V lost 0 bases to trimming and J lost 6 bases, with 13 bases between them. CDR1 and CDR2 (germline): SGHNT, YYREEE (reference sequence). CDR3 loop: CASSLAAQGGEQYF. Here the CDR3 DNA reads TGTGCCAGCAGCTTGGCCGCGCAGGGAGGCGAGCAGTACTTC.

This clonotype has only a few counts. This chain joins TRBV7-2 and TRBJ2-3, with 10 bases aligning to TRBD2. The V segment lost 1 base and the J segment 3 bases; nucleotides outside the gene matches: 7. The CDR3 consists of 17 residues. Germline loops: CDR1 SGHTA, CDR2 FQGNSA. The CDR3 DNA sequence: TGTGCCAGCAGCTTAGTCGGGCTAGCGGGGGCGACAGATACGCAGTATTTT. Translated: CASSLVGLAGATDTQYF.

J is TRBJ1-1 and V is TRBV12-3 or TRBV12-4, with D maybe TRBD1 (6 bases). The CDR3 loop spans 14 amino acids. V was shortened by 5 bases and J by 5 bases, with 15 bases between the two germline ends. CDR3 protein: CASSADRSWTEAFF. The CDR3 DNA reads TGTGCCAGCAGTGCAGACAGGTCCTGGACTGAAGCTTTCTTT.

In its sample, this clonotype was seen a few times. The chain links TRBV6-5 to TRBJ2-7; a possible D gene is TRBD1 (6 bases). CDR1 and CDR2 from the germline V gene are MNHEY and SVGAGI. The V gene lost 5 bases and the J gene lost 2 bases, with 19 bases spanning the gap. The CDR3 runs to 16 residues. This CDR3 is CASSPDSVSPPYEQYF. DNA for the CDR3: TGTGCCAGCAGTCCGGACAGCGTAAGTCCCCCCTACGAGCAGTACTTC.

The table lists this clonotype with many counts. Its ends do not fully match the called genes, so a read error is possible. The genes are TRBV12-3 or TRBV12-4 and TRBJ2-3; 11 positions agree with TRBD2. The CDR3 consists of 15 residues. DNA of the CDR3: TGTGCCAGCAGCTTAGCGGGGGGGCCCACAGATACGCAGTATTTT. Translation: CASSLAGGPTDTQYF.

This clonotype was recorded a few times. The V gene is TRBV25-1, the J gene TRBJ2-7, with 8 bases lining up with TRBD1. The germline V gene encodes CDR1 MGHDK and CDR2 SYGVNS. The junction had 4 bases not matched to a gene; V was cut back by 2 bases and J by 1 base. CDR3 length: 15 residues. The CDR3 region is CASSEGQGPSYEQYF. The CDR3 DNA sequence: TGTGCCAGCAGTGAAGGACAGGGTCCTTCCTACGAGCAGTACTTC.

The chain combines TRBV7-2 with TRBJ2-5; either TRBD1 or TRBD2 may fit D (5 bases each). The CDR3 covers 19 residues. Germline V gene lookup returns CDR1 SGHTA and CDR2 FQGNSA. Trimming took 0 bases from V and 5 from J, leaving 25 bases between them. CDR3 in DNA: TGTGCCAGCAGCTTAGCCACCGGGACCTATTCGCCCAAATCGGAGACCCAGTACTTC. Translation: CASSLATGTYSPKSETQYF.